By share, the clone carrying this T cell receptor beta chain ranks as medium-sized (0.01 to 0.1%). This sample is part of a study of blood T cell repertoires in COVID-19. Study-level background: Acute-phase and convalescent COVID-19 samples originated in the United States, Italy and Spain.

There are 12 residues in the CDR3. V was shortened by 10 bases and J by 9 bases, with 15 bases between the two germline ends. Source study methods: Estimated nucleated cell counts came from reference gene primer amplification. Profiling relied on immunoSEQ multiplex PCR, and the TCRdb table lists in-frame clones only, not all of them. Clonal size and the V and J genes are those of that table, whereas D and trimming came from the DNA. Here the sample spans 90,000 to 140,000 clones, about three quarters being singletons. The sequencing sample was made of peripheral blood. The chain recombines TRBV12-3 or TRBV12-4 with TRBJ2-2; the D gene is possibly TRBD1 (7 bases). The source of this sequence is a woman in her seventies with acute or convalescent COVID-19. The CDR3 protein is CATDQGGRELFF. The CDR3 region has the DNA TGTGCCACCGACCAGGGGGGCCGGGAGCTGTTTTTT.